A selection of T cell receptor beta chains follows, all from one sample in a study of cytomegalovirus exposure and HLA in healthy donors. This table comes from immunoSEQ multiplex PCR, and its TCRdb copy is limited to in-frame clones, with some not included. The sample holds 130,000 to 150,000 clones; about 78% are singletons and the top ten take 3.9%. What was sequenced was PBMCs. These receptors all stem from a man aged 18 to 29 in good health and CMV-seronegative. CDR3s include the opening cysteine and the closing phenylalanine or tryptophan. D genes are given only for firm matches.

CDR3aa: CASSLVGLAGGRTYEQYF
CDR3nt: TGTGCCAGCAGCTTAGTCGGCCTAGCGGGGGGGCGGACCTACGAGCAGTACTTC
v_gene: TRBV11-3
j_gene: TRBJ2-7
len: 18
d_gene: TRBD2

CDR3aa: CAWSVQGISPLHF
CDR3nt: TGTGCCTGGAGTGTACAGGGCATTTCACCCCTCCACTTT
v_gene: TRBV30
j_gene: TRBJ1-6
len: 13
d_gene: -

CDR3aa: CASSQSGTGAYEQYF
CDR3nt: TGTGCCAGCAGCCAGTCCGGGACGGGAGCCTACGAGCAGTACTTC
v_gene: TRBV4-2
j_gene: TRBJ2-7
len: 15
d_gene: -

CDR3aa: CASSESLPGNSPLHF
CDR3nt: TGTGCCAGCAGCGAGTCCCTCCCCGGTAATTCACCCCTCCACTTT
v_gene: TRBV9
j_gene: TRBJ1-6
len: 15
d_gene: -

CDR3aa: CASRKQGDTGELFF
CDR3nt: TGTGCCAGCCGGAAACAGGGGGACACCGGGGAGCTGTTTTTT
v_gene: TRBV7-9
j_gene: TRBJ2-2
len: 14
d_gene: TRBD1

CDR3aa: CSVDGREGGELFF
CDR3nt: TGCAGCGTTGACGGCAGGGAGGGCGGGGAGCTGTTTTTT
v_gene: TRBV29-1
j_gene: TRBJ2-2
len: 13
d_gene: TRBD2

CDR3aa: CASSYSRENTEAFF
CDR3nt: TGTGCCAGCAGTTACTCGAGGGAGAACACTGAAGCTTTCTTT
v_gene: TRBV6-5
j_gene: TRBJ1-1
len: 14
d_gene: -

CDR3aa: CASRDGFSSYNSPLHF
CDR3nt: TGCGCCAGCAGAGACGGGTTTAGCTCCTATAATTCACCCCTCCACTTT
v_gene: TRBV10-2
j_gene: TRBJ1-6
len: 16
d_gene: -

CDR3aa: CASSERPTGTQYF
CDR3nt: TGCGCCAGCAGTGAGAGGCCCACGGGGACCCAGTACTTC
v_gene: TRBV10-1
j_gene: TRBJ2-5
len: 13
d_gene: -

CDR3aa: CASSSGVAETQYF
CDR3nt: TGTGCCAGCAGCTCAGGTGTAGCGGAGACCCAGTACTTC
v_gene: TRBV7-8
j_gene: TRBJ2-5
len: 13
d_gene: -

CDR3aa: CASSSDRQGANNEQFF
CDR3nt: TGTGCCAGCAGTTCCGACAGACAGGGGGCGAACAATGAGCAGTTCTTC
v_gene: TRBV27
j_gene: TRBJ2-1
len: 16
d_gene: TRBD1

CDR3aa: CASSSGGSGGATYEQYF
CDR3nt: TGTGCCAGCAGTTCCGGCGGTAGCGGGGGGGCCACCTACGAGCAGTACTTC
v_gene: TRBV12-1
j_gene: TRBJ2-7
len: 17
d_gene: -

CDR3aa: CAISGDRGPVYEQYF
CDR3nt: TGTGCCATCAGTGGGGACAGGGGCCCGGTCTACGAGCAGTACTTC
v_gene: TRBV10-3
j_gene: TRBJ2-7
len: 15
d_gene: TRBD1

CDR3aa: CASTGQGAIGYTF
CDR3nt: TGCGCCAGCACCGGACAGGGGGCGATTGGCTACACCTTC
v_gene: TRBV5-1
j_gene: TRBJ1-2
len: 13
d_gene: TRBD1

CDR3aa: CASSPRQGTTNEKLFF
CDR3nt: TGTGCCAGCTCACCAAGGCAGGGGACGACTAATGAAAAACTGTTTTTT
v_gene: TRBV18
j_gene: TRBJ1-4
len: 16
d_gene: -